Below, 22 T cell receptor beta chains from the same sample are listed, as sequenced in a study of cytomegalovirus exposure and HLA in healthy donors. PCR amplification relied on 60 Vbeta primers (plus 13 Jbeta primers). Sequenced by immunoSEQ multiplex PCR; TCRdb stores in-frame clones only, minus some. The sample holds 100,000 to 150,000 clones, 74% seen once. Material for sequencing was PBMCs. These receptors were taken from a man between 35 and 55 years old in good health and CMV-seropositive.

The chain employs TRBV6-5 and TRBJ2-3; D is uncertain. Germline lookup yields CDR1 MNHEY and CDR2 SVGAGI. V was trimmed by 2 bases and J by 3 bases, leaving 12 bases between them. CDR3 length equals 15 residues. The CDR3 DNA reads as TGTGCCAGCAGTTACGACCTAGTCCGGACAGATACGCAGTATTTT. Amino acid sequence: CASSYDLVRTDTQYF.

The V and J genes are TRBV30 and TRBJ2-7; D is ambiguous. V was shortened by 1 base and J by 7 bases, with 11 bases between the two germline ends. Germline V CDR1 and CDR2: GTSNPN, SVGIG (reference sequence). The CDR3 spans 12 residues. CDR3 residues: CAWSELLREQYF. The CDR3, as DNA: TGTGCCTGGAGTGAGCTTCTGAGGGAGCAGTACTTC.

This chain's CDR3 is CASSFTGVVGEKLFF. CDR3 DNA sequence: TGTGCCAGCAGCTTTACAGGGGTGGTCGGTGAAAAACTGTTTTTT. The rearrangement links TRBV5-4 to TRBJ1-4; TRBD1 matches 7 bases. The trim removed 2 bases at V and 7 bases at J, leaving 8 bases unmatched. This CDR3 is built from 15 residues. Germline V CDR1 and CDR2: SGHNT, YYREEE (reference sequence).

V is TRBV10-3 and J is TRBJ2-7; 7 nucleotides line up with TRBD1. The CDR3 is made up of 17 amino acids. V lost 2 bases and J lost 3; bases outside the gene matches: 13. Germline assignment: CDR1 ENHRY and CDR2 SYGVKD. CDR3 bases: TGTGCCATCAGTGAGCTGCTCAACAGGGGCGACTACTACGAGCAGTACTTC. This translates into CAISELLNRGDYYEQYF.

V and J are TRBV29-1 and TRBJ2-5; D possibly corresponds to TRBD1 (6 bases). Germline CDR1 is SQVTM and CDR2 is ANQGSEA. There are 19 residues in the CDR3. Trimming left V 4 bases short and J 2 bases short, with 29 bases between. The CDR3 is CSVAVVSEEGDQAQETQYF. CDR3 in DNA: TGCAGCGTTGCTGTGGTCTCGGAAGAGGGGGATCAGGCACAAGAGACCCAGTACTTC.

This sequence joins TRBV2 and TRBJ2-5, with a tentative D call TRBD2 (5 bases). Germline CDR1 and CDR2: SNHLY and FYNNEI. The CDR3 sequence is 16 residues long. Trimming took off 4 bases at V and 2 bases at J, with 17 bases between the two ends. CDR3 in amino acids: CASSAIQRRTQETQYF. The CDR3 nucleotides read TGTGCCAGCAGTGCGATCCAGCGGAGGACTCAAGAGACCCAGTACTTC.

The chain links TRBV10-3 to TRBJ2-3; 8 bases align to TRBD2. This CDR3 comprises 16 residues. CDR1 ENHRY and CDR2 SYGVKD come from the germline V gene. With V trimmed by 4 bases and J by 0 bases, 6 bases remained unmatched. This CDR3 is CAISGTGGLSTDTQYF. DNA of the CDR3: TGTGCCATCAGTGGAACGGGAGGGCTTAGCACAGATACGCAGTATTTT.

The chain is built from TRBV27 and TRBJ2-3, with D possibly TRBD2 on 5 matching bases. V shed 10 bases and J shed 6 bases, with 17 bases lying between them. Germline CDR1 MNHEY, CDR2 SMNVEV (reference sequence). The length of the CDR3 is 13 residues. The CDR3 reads CANWARDYDTQYF. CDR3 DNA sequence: TGTGCCAATTGGGCGAGGGATTACGATACGCAGTATTTT.

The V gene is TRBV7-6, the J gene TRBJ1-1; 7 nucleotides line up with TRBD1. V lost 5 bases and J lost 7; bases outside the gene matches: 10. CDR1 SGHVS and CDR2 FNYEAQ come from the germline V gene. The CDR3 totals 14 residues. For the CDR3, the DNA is TGTGCCAGCAGCACCATCGACAGGGTTAGTGAAGCTTTCTTT. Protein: CASSTIDRVSEAFF.

The CDR3 spells CASSGRSNEQFF. CDR3 in DNA: TGTGCCAGCTCCGGGAGAAGCAATGAGCAGTTCTTC. The genes are TRBV2 and TRBJ2-1; D might be TRBD2 (6 bases). The CDR3 consists of 12 residues. Trimming pared 8 bases from V and 6 bases from J, leaving 11 bases between. Germline V gene sequence: CDR1 SNHLY, CDR2 FYNNEI. The variable domain in full, with the rest retrieved from reference TRBV2 and TRBJ2-1, is EPEVTQTPSHQVTQMGQEVILRCVPISNHLYFYWYRQILGQKVEFLVSFYNNEISEKSEIFDDQFSVERPDGSNFTLKIRSTKLEDSAMYFCASSGRSNEQFFGPGTRLTVL.

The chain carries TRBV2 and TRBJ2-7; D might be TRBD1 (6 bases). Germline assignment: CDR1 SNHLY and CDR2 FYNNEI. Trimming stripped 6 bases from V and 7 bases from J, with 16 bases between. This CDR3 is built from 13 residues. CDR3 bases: TGTGCCAGCAGCCCCGGGACATTAGGGGAGCAGTACTTC. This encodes CASSPGTLGEQYF.

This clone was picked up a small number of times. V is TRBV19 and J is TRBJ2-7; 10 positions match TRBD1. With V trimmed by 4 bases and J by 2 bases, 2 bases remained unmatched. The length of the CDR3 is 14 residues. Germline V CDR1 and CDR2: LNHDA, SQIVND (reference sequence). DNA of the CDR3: TGTGCCAGTAGTACGGGACAGGGGCCCTACGAGCAGTACTTC. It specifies CASSTGQGPYEQYF.

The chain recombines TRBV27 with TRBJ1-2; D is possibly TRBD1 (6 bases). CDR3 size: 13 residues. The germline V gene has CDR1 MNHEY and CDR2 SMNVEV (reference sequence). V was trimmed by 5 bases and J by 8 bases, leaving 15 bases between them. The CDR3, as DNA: TGTGCCAGCAGTATCAACAGGGTCGACGGCTACACCTTC. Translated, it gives CASSINRVDGYTF.

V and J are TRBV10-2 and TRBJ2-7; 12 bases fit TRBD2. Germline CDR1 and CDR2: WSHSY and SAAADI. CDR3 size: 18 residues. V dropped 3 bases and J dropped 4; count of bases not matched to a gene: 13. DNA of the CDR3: TGCGCCAGCAGTGATACGAGAAGGACTAGCGGGGCTCGTTACGAGCAGTACTTC. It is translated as CASSDTRRTSGARYEQYF.

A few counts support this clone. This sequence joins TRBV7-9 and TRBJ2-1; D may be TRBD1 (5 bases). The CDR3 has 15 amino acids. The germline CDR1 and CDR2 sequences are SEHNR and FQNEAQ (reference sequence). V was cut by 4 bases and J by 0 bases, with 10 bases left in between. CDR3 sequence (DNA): TGTGCCAGCAGCTCGACAGATCTCTCCTACAATGAGCAGTTCTTC. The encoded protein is CASSSTDLSYNEQFF.

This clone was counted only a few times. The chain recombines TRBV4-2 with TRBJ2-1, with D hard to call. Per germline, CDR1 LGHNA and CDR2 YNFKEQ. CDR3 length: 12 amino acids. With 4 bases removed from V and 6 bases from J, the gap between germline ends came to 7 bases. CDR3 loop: CASSPAGNEQFF. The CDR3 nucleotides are TGTGCCAGCAGCCCAGCAGGCAATGAGCAGTTCTTC.

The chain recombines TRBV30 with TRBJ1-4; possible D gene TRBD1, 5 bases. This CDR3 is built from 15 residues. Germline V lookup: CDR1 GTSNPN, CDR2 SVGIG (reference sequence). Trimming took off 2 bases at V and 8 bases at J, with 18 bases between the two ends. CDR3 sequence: CAWSPYLGGVEKLFF. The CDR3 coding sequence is TGTGCCTGGAGTCCCTATCTCGGGGGGGTCGAAAAACTGTTTTTT.

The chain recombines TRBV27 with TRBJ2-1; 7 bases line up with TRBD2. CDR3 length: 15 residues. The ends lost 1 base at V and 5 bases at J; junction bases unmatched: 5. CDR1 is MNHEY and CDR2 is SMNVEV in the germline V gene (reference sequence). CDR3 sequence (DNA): TGTGCCAGCAGTTTATTCGGACTAGGCAACAATGAGCAGTTCTTC. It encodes CASSLFGLGNNEQFF.

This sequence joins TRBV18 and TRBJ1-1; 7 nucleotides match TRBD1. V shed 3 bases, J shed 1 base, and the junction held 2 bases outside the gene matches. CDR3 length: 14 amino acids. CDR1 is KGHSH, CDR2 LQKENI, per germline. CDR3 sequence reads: CASSPYRGNTEAFF. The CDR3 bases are TGTGCCAGCTCACCGTACAGGGGGAACACTGAAGCTTTCTTT.

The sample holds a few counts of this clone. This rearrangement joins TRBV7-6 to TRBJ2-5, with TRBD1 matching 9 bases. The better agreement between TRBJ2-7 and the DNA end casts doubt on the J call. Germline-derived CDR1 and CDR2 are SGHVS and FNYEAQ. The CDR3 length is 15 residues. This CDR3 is CASSSGQGSAYEQYF. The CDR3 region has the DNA TGTGCCAGCAGCTCCGGACAGGGGTCGGCCTACGAGCAGTACTTC.

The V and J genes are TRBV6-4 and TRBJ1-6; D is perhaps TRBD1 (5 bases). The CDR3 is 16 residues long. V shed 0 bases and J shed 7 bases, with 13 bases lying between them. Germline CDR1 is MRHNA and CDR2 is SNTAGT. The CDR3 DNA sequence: TGTGCCAGCAGTGACTCTGGTTACAGGTCAAATTCACCCCTCCACTTT. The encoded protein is CASSDSGYRSNSPLHF.

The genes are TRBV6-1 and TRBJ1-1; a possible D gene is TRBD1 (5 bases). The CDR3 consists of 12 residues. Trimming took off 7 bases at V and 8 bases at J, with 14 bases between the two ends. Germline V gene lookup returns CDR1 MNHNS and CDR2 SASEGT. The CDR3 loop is CASIPGVREAFF. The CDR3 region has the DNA TGTGCCAGCATCCCGGGGGTGAGGGAAGCTTTCTTT.